A selection of T cell receptor beta chains follows, all from one sample in a study of T-cell memory formation after mild COVID-19. TCRdb recomputed calls from the 5' RACE reads with MiXCR, one row per CDR3 protein. Of 250,000 to 300,000 distinct CDR3 sequences detected, 15% to 20% appear once; the ten largest clones hold over 20%. Sequencing used PBMCs or a T cell subset sorted from them (not recorded which). The source is a man younger than 35 who had mild COVID-19 (a few samples of this study predate the infection). Cell type and time point are not known. Both conserved end residues are part of each CDR3. Each record gives: CDR3 protein, V gene.

CDR3: CASSQGGAAGDNEQFF; V: TRBV4-3
CDR3: CASSLRQPQETQYF; V: TRBV11-2
CDR3: CASGEGLAGDHEQFF; V: TRBV6-2/TRBV6-3
CDR3: CASSLYRDNEQFF; V: TRBV5-1
CDR3: CASSPRQVAEKLFF; V: TRBV7-6
CDR3: CASFGISGDTSYGYTF; V: TRBV28
CDR3: CASSLALFIEQYF; V: TRBV12-3/TRBV12-4
CDR3: CASSESSLTGQETQYF; V: TRBV10-2
CDR3: CASSSLSVGDEKLFF; V: TRBV9
CDR3: CASSRPDLFAEQFF; V: TRBV12-3/TRBV12-4
CDR3: CASSPRQTKNTGELFF; V: TRBV11-2
CDR3: CASSKQGGGANVLTF; V: TRBV7-9
CDR3: CASSPGRVGRRNEQFF; V: TRBV4-1
CDR3: CASSLGDGGGRPQHF; V: TRBV7-9
CDR3: CSATWTSGAIQETQYF; V: TRBV20-1
CDR3: CASSPDHTDTQYF; V: TRBV7-2
CDR3: CASSVRGRPNTGELFF; V: TRBV27
CDR3: CASTSPRGGYYNEQFF; V: TRBV6-5
CDR3: CASSQDIYRSYGYTF; V: TRBV4-1
CDR3: CASSPGQTSSYEQYF; V: TRBV7-6
CDR3: CACSSIGTGATDTQYF; V: TRBV11-2
CDR3: CATSDFGGATDTQYF; V: TRBV24-1
CDR3: CASSQVPVTNYGYTF; V: TRBV3-1
CDR3: CSVAGGSISNEQFF; V: TRBV29-1
CDR3: CASSYGAVMNTEAFF; V: TRBV6-2/TRBV6-3
CDR3: CAISQTGGSTDTQYF; V: TRBV10-3
CDR3: CASSTGLQQPQHF; V: TRBV6-5
CDR3: CATSDAGQGAAGETQYF; V: TRBV24-1
CDR3: CASSYGRGLAGGPNEQFF; V: TRBV6-6
CDR3: CASSPTNSNQPQHF; V: TRBV7-2
CDR3: CASRAPGELFF; V: TRBV7-9
CDR3: CASSLGGHPNTEAFF; V: TRBV5-6
CDR3: CASSSAGGWGEQYF; V: TRBV12-3/TRBV12-4
CDR3: CASSTRQGSNTGELFF; V: TRBV7-6
CDR3: CASSLEAGEVFNSPLHF; V: TRBV12-3/TRBV12-4
CDR3: CISVPEASRTGLDTEAFF; V: TRBV7-5